This TCR beta chain was recovered during a study of technical replicates of blood from a handful of donors. Repertoires were generated with immunoSEQ multiplex PCR, while TCRdb's copy carries only in-frame clones and drops some. The data contain about 82,000 clones, roughly 95% of them singletons. The CDR3 is 15 residues long. Germline assignment: CDR1 SGHTA and CDR2 FQGTGA. V was pared by 2 bases and J by 4 bases, with 14 bases between. The source is a human donor in good health. Sequencing was carried out using T cells isolated from PBMCs. V gene TRBV7-3 combines with J gene TRBJ1-1; TRBD1 is a possible D gene (6 bases). In DNA form, the CDR3 reads TGTGCCAGCAGCTTAGAGCCCTCAGGGGTCACTGAAGCTTTCTTT. This encodes CASSLEPSGVTEAFF.